The T cell receptor beta chain described here comes from a study of blood T cell repertoires in COVID-19. Looking at the study overall: Specimens from acute and convalescent COVID-19 originated in the United States, Italy and Spain. The cDNA or gDNA used as material had been derived from T cells, B-cell-depleted T cells, or PBMCs.

Per the authors' pipeline: The assay estimated nucleated cells by amplifying reference gene primers. Measured with immunoSEQ multiplex PCR; TCRdb has only the in-frame clones, and not every one. V and J calls and clone size are given by that table; D and trimming were obtained from the DNA. In the table there are roughly 100,000 clones, 90% to 95% of which are singletons. The germline gives CDR1 SNHLY, CDR2 FYNNEI. V was trimmed by 4 bases and J by 0 bases, leaving 3 bases between them. The CDR3 runs to 12 residues. Sequencing was done on a sample of peripheral blood. The J gene is TRBJ2-5, the V gene TRBV2; D is undetermined. This TCR came from a woman aged 50 to 60 in a cohort sampled during active COVID-19. CDR3 nucleotides: TGTGCCAGCAGTGCAAACCAAGAGACCCAGTACTTC. It encodes CASSANQETQYF.